The rows below give T cell receptor beta chains drawn from one sample of a study of blood T cell repertoires in COVID-19. Sequencing was performed with immunoSEQ multiplex PCR; in TCRdb, only in-frame clones are kept and a portion is missing. The data hold 280,000 or so clones, with nearly 90% observed a single time. Sequences were obtained from PBMCs or T cells enriched from blood (not recorded which). The source is a woman aged 50 to 60 who had been exposed to COVID-19. Each CDR3 is given with its conserved first and last residue. A D gene is named only where the DNA matches it firmly. Size tells how often a clone was seen (once, few, many) or the class of an expanded clone, and some rows leave it out.

clone_size j_call v_call d_call cdr3_aa cdr3_nt
NA TRBJ2-5 TRBV5-1 NA CASSLGPGVQETQYF TGCGCCAGCAGCCTGGGGCCCGGAGTCCAAGAGACCCAGTACTTC
NA TRBJ1-2 TRBV7-8 NA CASSLGAGDPEGYTF TGTGCCAGCAGCTTAGGAGCGGGGGATCCGGAAGGCTACACCTTC
NA TRBJ2-1 TRBV5-4 NA CASSFGGLGSYNEQFF TGTGCCAGCAGCTTCGGCGGGCTAGGCTCCTACAATGAGCAGTTCTTC
NA TRBJ1-2 TRBV4-1 TRBD1 CASSQTGSIGYGYTF TGCGCCAGCAGCCAGACAGGGAGCATAGGGTATGGCTACACCTTC
NA TRBJ2-1 TRBV5-6 TRBD1 CASSLTGTGVVNEQFF TGTGCCAGCAGCTTGACGGGGACAGGGGTGGTCAATGAGCAGTTCTTC
NA TRBJ1-1 TRBV28 NA CASRITGPHTEAFF TGTGCCAGCAGAATTACAGGGCCGCACACTGAAGCTTTCTTT
NA TRBJ2-3 TRBV5-1 NA CASSLDFYTDTQYF TGCGCCAGCAGCTTGGACTTCTACACAGATACGCAGTATTTT
NA TRBJ2-1 TRBV3-1/TRBV3-2 TRBD2 CASRLSGGYNEQFF TGTGCCAGCAGGCTATCGGGGGGCTACAATGAGCAGTTCTTC
NA TRBJ2-5 TRBV2 NA CASSESKETQYF TGTGCCAGCAGTGAGAGTAAAGAGACCCAGTACTTC
few TRBJ1-1 TRBV10-3 NA CAISYTDRDTEAFF TGTGCCATCAGCTATACGGACAGAGACACTGAAGCTTTCTTT
NA TRBJ2-5 TRBV6-5 TRBD2 CASRGAGGAETQYF TGTGCCAGCAGGGGCGCGGGGGGCGCGGAGACCCAGTACTTC
NA TRBJ1-4 TRBV27 TRBD1 CASSLSRDRVEKLFF TGTGCCAGCAGTTTATCTCGGGACAGGGTGGAGAAACTGTTTTTT
once TRBJ2-1 TRBV12-3/TRBV12-4 TRBD2 CASSGAGNEQFF TGTGCCAGCAGTGGAGCGGGAAATGAGCAGTTCTTC
NA TRBJ1-5 TRBV25-1 TRBD1 CASRDRGLGQPQHF TGTGCCAGCAGGGACAGGGGATTGGGTCAGCCCCAGCATTTT
NA TRBJ1-6 TRBV15 NA CATSRDPRLTRNSPLHF TGTGCCACCAGCAGAGATCCGCGGTTAACGCGGAATTCACCCCTCCACTTT
once TRBJ1-2 TRBV19 TRBD1 CASSPGDRGLFIYGYTF TGTGCCAGTAGTCCTGGGGACAGGGGGCTTTTCATCTATGGCTACACCTTC
NA TRBJ2-7 TRBV6-1 NA CASSERQGLLPYEQYF TGTGCCAGCAGTGAAAGACAGGGACTCTTACCCTACGAGCAGTACTTC
once TRBJ2-3 TRBV12-5 NA CASGLTPGEDTQYF TGTGCTAGTGGTTTGACACCCGGGGAGGATACGCAGTATTTT
NA TRBJ2-7 TRBV10-3 NA CAIKATGTYEQYF TGTGCCATCAAAGCGACAGGTACCTACGAGCAGTACTTC
NA TRBJ2-7 TRBV28 NA CASRNTGFPTIYEQYF TGTGCCAGCAGAAATACAGGGTTCCCCACTATCTACGAGCAGTACTTC
NA TRBJ2-3 TRBV7-2 NA CASSPPVGLSTQYF TGTGCCAGCAGCCCCCCCGTGGGGCTATCGACGCAGTATTTT
NA TRBJ1-1 TRBV5-8 NA CASCRRQRNTEAFF TGTGCCAGCTGCCGAAGACAGCGGAACACTGAAGCTTTCTTT
NA TRBJ1-5 TRBV7-9 NA CASSPLASEPQHF TGTGCCAGCAGCCCACTAGCTTCGGAGCCCCAGCATTTT
NA TRBJ2-7 TRBV7-9 NA CASSLGRQGEQYF TGTGCCAGCAGCTTAGGTCGTCAGGGCGAGCAGTACTTC
NA TRBJ1-1 TRBV12-2 NA CASRLNCQGRTNTEAFF TGTGCAAGTCGCTTAAATTGTCAGGGGCGGACCAACACTGAAGCTTTCTTT
NA TRBJ1-1 TRBV19 TRBD1 CASSREQGVTEAFF TGTGCCAGTAGTAGAGAACAGGGGGTCACTGAAGCTTTCTTT
once TRBJ2-7 TRBV5-1 TRBD2 CASSTASGRNYYEQYF TGCGCCAGCAGCACCGCTAGCGGGAGGAACTACTACGAGCAGTACTTC
NA TRBJ2-2 TRBV6-5 NA CASQEGGIGTGELFF TGTGCCAGCCAAGAGGGGGGGATCGGGACCGGGGAGCTGTTTTTT